The 18 T cell receptor beta chains below come from one sample, sequenced in a study of T cell responses to AZD1222 COVID-19 vaccine. The assay was immunoSEQ multiplex PCR, and TCRdb's table has in-frame clones only and misses some. The sample yields fewer than 120,000 clones, 87% seen once. Sequenced here: peripheral blood, sampled on day 0 of AZD1222 vaccination. These receptors all come from an adult in good health.

The CDR3 DNA sequence: TGTGCCAGCAGCTTAATCAGGGGGCGGGTGAACACTGAAGCTTTCTTT. Translation gives CASSLIRGRVNTEAFF. The rearrangement links TRBV7-2 to TRBJ1-1; TRBD1 agrees at 8 bases. The CDR3 totals 16 residues. CDR1 and CDR2 from the germline V gene are SGHTA and FQGNSA. The V segment lost 2 bases and the J segment 0 bases; nucleotides outside the gene matches: 5.

V gene TRBV5-8 combines with J gene TRBJ1-1; D remains unclear. Germline assignment: CDR1 SGHTS and CDR2 YDEGEE. This CDR3 is built from 12 residues. Trimming took off 0 bases at V and 5 bases at J, with 5 bases between the two ends. This CDR3 reads CASSLVRTEAFF. CDR3 DNA: TGTGCCAGCAGCTTGGTCAGGACTGAAGCTTTCTTT.

The chain is built from TRBV12-3 or TRBV12-4 and TRBJ1-2, with a weak D call TRBD1 (5 bases). CDR3 length: 13 amino acids. V gave up 9 bases and J gave up 11 bases, with 22 bases separating them. The CDR3 DNA is TGTGCCAGTTCACGAGGGGTTCTGCGGCCATACACCTTC. Its translation is CASSRGVLRPYTF.

The chain couples TRBV5-1 to TRBJ2-6; no clear D. Between the trimmed V and J ends, which lost 0 bases and 2 bases, there was a span of 6 bases. The CDR3 covers 15 residues. CDR1 is SGHRS, CDR2 YFSETQ, per germline. The CDR3 here is CASSLEQTGANVLTF. The DNA of the CDR3 is TGCGCCAGCAGCTTGGAACAAACTGGGGCCAACGTCCTGACTTTC.

J is TRBJ1-5 and V is TRBV6-5; 8 bases are shared with TRBD1. The junction had 6 bases not matched to a gene; V was cut back by 5 bases and J by 3 bases. Germline lookup yields CDR1 MNHEY and CDR2 SVGAGI. CDR3 size: 15 residues. DNA for the CDR3: TGTGCCAGCAGTCCGGACAGGGCTCCCAATCAGCCCCAGCATTTT. Protein: CASSPDRAPNQPQHF.

This clone was observed a few times. One end of the junction varies from germline; a read error may be responsible. The chain uses TRBV9 and TRBJ2-2; D is unresolved. Germline CDR1 SGDLS, CDR2 YYNGEE. This CDR3 comprises 13 residues. The CDR3, as DNA: TGTGCCAGCAGCGTAGTGAACTCCGGGGAGCTGTTTTTT. It is translated as CASSVVNSGELFF.

V and J are TRBV14 and TRBJ2-3; D is perhaps TRBD1 (5 bases). Germline-derived CDR1 and CDR2 are SGHDN and FVKESK. CDR3 length: 14 amino acids. V lost 2 bases and J 5 bases, leaving 11 bases between the germline ends. The CDR3 nucleotides read TGTGCCAGCAGCCAACAGGGTGTCCAAGATACGCAGTATTTT. It is translated as CASSQQGVQDTQYF. The full variable domain, with the rest looked up from reference TRBV14 and TRBJ2-3, is EAGVTQFPSHSVIEKGQTVTLRCDPISGHDNLYWYRRVMGKEIKFLLHFVKESKQDESGMPNNRFLAERTGGTYSTLKVQPAELEDSGVYFCASSQQGVQDTQYFGPGTRLTVL.

Remarks on this clone: One end of the junction is discordant with germline, which a read error may explain. The J gene is TRBJ1-2, the V gene TRBV6-2 or TRBV6-3, with D possibly being TRBD1 (5 bases). The germline V gene encodes CDR1 MNHEY and CDR2 SVGEGT. This CDR3 spans 13 amino acids. The CDR3 here is CASSPGTASRGPF. The CDR3 coding sequence is TGTGCCAGCAGTCCCGGGACGGCTAGTAGAGGGCCCTTC.

In its sample, this clone was seen once. The chain recombines TRBV6-2 or TRBV6-3 with TRBJ1-5; TRBD1 matches 9 bases. CDR1 and CDR2 from the germline V gene are MNHEY and SVGEGT. Trimming cost V 0 bases and J 5 bases; bases outside gene matches: 11. This CDR3 contains 18 residues. DNA of the CDR3: TGTGCCAGCAGTTACTCGATCCCGTGGACAGGGGTCGATCAGCCCCAGCATTTT. Translated: CASSYSIPWTGVDQPQHF.

The chain links TRBV18 to TRBJ1-2; D unresolved. V was trimmed by 2 bases and J by 6 bases, leaving 22 bases between them. The CDR3 loop spans 17 amino acids. Germline CDR1 KGHSH, CDR2 LQKENI. In DNA form, the CDR3 reads TGTGCCAGCTCACCATTGCCCAGCTCCCGTGAAAGGGATGGCTACACCTTC. This codes for CASSPLPSSRERDGYTF.

Comments on this clone: This sample includes further DNA sequences coding for the same CDR3. The genes are TRBV9 and TRBJ1-2; D gene unclear. The CDR3 contains 15 residues. V lost 0 bases, J lost 0 bases, and 9 bases lay in between. From germline, CDR1 is SGDLS and CDR2 YYNGEE. The DNA for the CDR3 is TGTGCCAGCAGCGTAGGAGGCGCAGCTAACTATGGCTACACCTTC. It yields the protein CASSVGGAANYGYTF.

The chain employs TRBV5-1 and TRBJ2-7, with 10 nucleotides matching TRBD1. The CDR3 covers 15 residues. In germline, CDR1 is SGHRS, CDR2 YFSETQ. V shed 4 bases, J shed 9 bases, and the junction held 13 bases outside the gene matches. The CDR3 region is CASSPNPGQGSGQYF. CDR3 coding DNA: TGCGCCAGCAGCCCGAACCCGGGACAGGGGTCGGGGCAGTACTTC.

The chain employs TRBV18 and TRBJ2-7, with D perhaps TRBD1 or TRBD2 (5 bases each). The length of the CDR3 is 14 residues. Germline CDR1 is KGHSH and CDR2 is LQKENI. V gave up 2 bases and J gave up 4 bases, with 12 bases separating them. CDR3 sequence: CASSPIEGRYEQYF. The CDR3 DNA reads TGTGCCAGCTCACCAATCGAGGGGCGGTACGAGCAGTACTTC.

The genes are TRBV3-1 (or the pseudogene TRBV3-2) and TRBJ1-2, with 8 bases matching TRBD1. The length of the CDR3 is 15 residues. The germline CDR1 and CDR2 sequences are LGHDT and YNNKEL (reference sequence). V lost 1 base to trimming and J lost 6 bases; unmatched junction nucleotides: 7. The CDR3 region has the DNA TGTGCCAGCAGCCAAGTGAGGACAGGGTATAATGGCTACACCTTC. It yields the protein CASSQVRTGYNGYTF.

V usage is TRBV21-1 and J usage is TRBJ2-7; the DNA was not compared with TRBD2, the D call given in the table. TRBV21-1 is a pseudogene segment. The CDR3 runs 13 residues. CDR3 in DNA: TGTGCCAGCAGCAGCGGAAGCTCCTACGAGCAGTACTTC. Translated, it gives CASSSGSSYEQYF.

This clone has just a few counts. Its ends do not fully match the called genes, so a read error is possible. In DNA, the CDR3 is TGTGCCAGCAGCCTAGCGGGGCAGGGTGTATCTGGCTACACCTTC. Its translation is CASSLAGQGVSGYTF. The chain is built from TRBV7-2 and TRBJ1-2, with a weak D call TRBD1 (5 bases). The CDR3 contains 15 residues. Germline CDR1 reads SGHTA; CDR2 reads FQGNSA.

This clone was recorded once. CDR3 bases: TGCGCCAGCAGCGGGTCGGGACAGCTTGGACCTAATGAAAAACTGTTTTTT. This sequence encodes CASSGSGQLGPNEKLFF. The chain has TRBV5-1 and TRBJ1-4; 7 bases align to TRBD1. Trimming cost V 4 bases and J 3 bases; bases outside gene matches: 12. Germline V gene lookup returns CDR1 SGHRS and CDR2 YFSETQ. The CDR3 consists of 17 residues. Full variable domain (missing parts from reference TRBV5-1 and TRBJ1-4): KAGVTQTPRYLIKTRGQQVTLSCSPISGHRSVSWYQQTPGQGLQFLFEYFSETQRNKGNFPGRFSGRQFSNSRSEMNVSTLELGDSALYLCASSGSGQLGPNEKLFFGSGTQLSVL.

This sequence joins TRBV24-1 and TRBJ1-2; D might be TRBD1 (5 bases). V shed 3 bases and J shed 5 bases, with 9 bases lying between them. Per the germline V gene, CDR1 is KGHDR and CDR2 is SFDVKD. This CDR3 region has 13 residues. This CDR3 is CATSDPREYGYTF. The CDR3 DNA reads TGTGCCACCAGTGATCCCAGGGAGTATGGCTACACCTTC.